Below, 8 T cell receptor beta chains from the same sample are listed, as sequenced in a study of cytomegalovirus exposure and HLA in healthy donors. Both 60 Vbeta primers and 13 Jbeta primers went into the PCR. Sequenced by immunoSEQ multiplex PCR; TCRdb stores in-frame clones only, minus some. This sample has about 94,000 clones; 50% to 75% occur once, and the top ten carry 3.9%. Sample: PBMCs. The receptors come from a man aged 25-45 years in good health and CMV-seronegative.

In this sample, this clone turned up a few times. This sequence joins TRBV11-2 and TRBJ1-4; 7 nucleotides align to TRBD1. This CDR3 spans 15 amino acids. Germline V gene lookup returns CDR1 SGHAT and CDR2 FQNNGV. V shed 2 bases, J shed 3 bases, and the junction held 3 bases outside the gene matches. The CDR3 DNA reads TGTGCCAGCAGCTTACGGGGACAGCCTAATGAAAAACTGTTTTTT. Translating gives CASSLRGQPNEKLFF.

Here the CDR3 DNA reads TGTGCCAGCAGTTCCGGGAGCTCCTATAATTCACCCCTCCACTTT. This codes for CASSSGSSYNSPLHF. V gene TRBV6-5 combines with J gene TRBJ1-6; D is undetermined. Germline V gives CDR1 MNHEY, CDR2 SVGAGI. The germline V and J ends were trimmed by 4 bases and 0 bases, with 7 bases remaining between them. The CDR3 is 15 amino acids.

This clone was recorded only once. The genes are TRBV6-5 and TRBJ1-2, with 7 bases aligning to TRBD1. V dropped 9 bases and J dropped 8; count of bases not matched to a gene: 9. This CDR3 is 12 amino acids long. Per the germline V gene, CDR1 is MNHEY and CDR2 is SVGAGI. CDR3 sequence reads: CASGQDVRGYTF. For the CDR3, the DNA is TGTGCCAGTGGACAGGACGTACGCGGCTACACCTTC.

The sample holds a few counts of this clone. The rearrangement joins TRBV11-2 to TRBJ2-3, with 8 positions matching TRBD2. Trimming took 4 bases from V and 4 from J; bases not matched to a gene: 7. Germline CDR1 SGHAT, CDR2 FQNNGV. CDR3 size: 15 residues. For the CDR3, the DNA is TGTGCCAGCAGCTGGGCCGGGAGGGTCTCAGATACGCAGTATTTT. This translates into CASSWAGRVSDTQYF.

Note on this clone: One junction end does not reproduce the germline sequence, and a read error may be involved. V and J are TRBV23-1 and TRBJ1-2; D is perhaps TRBD1 (5 bases). TRBV23-1 is assigned to the ORF class and has an uncertain function. The CDR3 is made up of 13 amino acids. The CDR3 DNA follows: TGCGCCAGCAGTCCCGACAGCCCTTATGGCCACACCTTC. This gives the protein CASSPDSPYGHTF.

This clone showed up just a few times. The chain links TRBV7-2 to TRBJ2-2, with 8 bases aligning to TRBD2. This CDR3 spans 15 amino acids. V gave up 6 bases and J gave up 5 bases; unmatched junction bases: 8. Germline values: CDR1 SGHTA, CDR2 FQGNSA. The chain's CDR3 is CASRPPGLVTGELFF. DNA of the CDR3: TGTGCCAGCAGACCACCGGGACTAGTTACCGGGGAGCTGTTTTTT. The full variable domain, with the rest looked up from reference TRBV7-2 and TRBJ2-2, is GAGVSQSPSNKVTEKGKDVELRCDPISGHTALYWYRQSLGQGLEFLIYFQGNSAPDKSGLPSDRFSAERTGGSVSTLTIQRTQQEDSAVYLCASRPPGLVTGELFFGEGSRLTVL.

The chain couples TRBV5-1 to TRBJ1-1, with 7 bases aligning to TRBD1. V lost 3 bases to trimming and J lost 7 bases; unmatched junction nucleotides: 12. The CDR3 contains 15 residues. Germline CDR1 and CDR2: SGHRS and YFSETQ. CDR3 region: CASSSHGTDVVEAFF. CDR3 coding DNA: TGCGCCAGCAGCTCCCACGGGACAGACGTGGTTGAAGCTTTCTTT.

The CDR3 DNA is TGCGCCAGCAGCCAAGAAGAATCCCACAGGTTTCTTTCTCCTTACGAGCAGTACTTC. Translating gives CASSQEESHRFLSPYEQYF. The rearrangement joins TRBV4-1 to TRBJ2-7; perhaps TRBD1 as D (5 bases). CDR3 size: 19 residues. V was clipped by 0 bases and J by 4 bases, with 25 bases between them. Germline lookup yields CDR1 MGHRA and CDR2 YSYEKL.